This is a list of T cell receptor beta chains from one sample in a study of cytomegalovirus exposure and HLA in healthy donors. Method: immunoSEQ multiplex PCR; TCRdb's copy keeps in-frame clones and lacks some. The sample holds some 110,000 clones, 70% to 80% seen once. Sample: PBMCs. Every receptor here comes from a woman between 18 and 29 years old in good health and CMV-seropositive. CDR3s include the opening cysteine and the closing phenylalanine or tryptophan. The D gene is left open where the match is weak. Only part of the rows carry a size: once, few, many, or a class if the clone is expanded.

clone size	V gene	D gene	J gene	CDR3 protein
once	TRBV30	NA	TRBJ2-3	CAWSRQPDTQYF
NA	TRBV18	NA	TRBJ1-4	CASSQNREEGEKLFF
NA	TRBV5-6	TRBD1	TRBJ1-2	CASSPGTGGGYTF
once	TRBV7-9	NA	TRBJ2-7	CASSSSTVPRNEQYF
NA	TRBV7-2	NA	TRBJ1-1	CASSARLNTEAFF
NA	TRBV6-5	NA	TRBJ1-2	CASSSRTANNYGYTF
NA	TRBV5-1	NA	TRBJ2-1	CASSARSSYNEQFF
NA	TRBV10-1	NA	TRBJ1-4	CASSESRLGTNEKLFF
few	TRBV9	NA	TRBJ1-1	CASSAARVGTEAFF
NA	TRBV10-3	NA	TRBJ2-7	CAITGGESYEQYF
NA	TRBV19	NA	TRBJ1-1	CASSIGGRGAFF
NA	TRBV5-4	NA	TRBJ2-5	CASSPPGAYQETQYF
few	TRBV19	NA	TRBJ1-1	CASSWRGNTEAFF
few	TRBV5-6	NA	TRBJ1-2	CASSFVQTHINYGYTF
NA	TRBV10-2	TRBD2	TRBJ2-7	CASSGGWTPYEQYF
NA	TRBV10-1	TRBD2	TRBJ2-3	CASSEGGGGDTQYF
NA	TRBV7-9	NA	TRBJ2-5	CATRQLQETQYF
NA	TRBV5-4	NA	TRBJ1-1	CASSLTGYGAFF
NA	TRBV28	NA	TRBJ1-2	CASSPGTVLRVYGYTF
NA	TRBV10-1	NA	TRBJ2-7	CASSPGRRQGVYEQYF
NA	TRBV27	TRBD1	TRBJ2-1	CASSLKGWTGGLNEQFF
once	TRBV10-3	TRBD2	TRBJ2-1	CAIGPGTTYNEQFF
few	TRBV10-3	NA	TRBJ1-4	CAISESERNEKLFF
few	TRBV28	NA	TRBJ2-2	CASISAGELFF
NA	TRBV27	NA	TRBJ2-7	CASSPWGSYEQYF
once	TRBV28	NA	TRBJ2-5	CASSSPPGLSKETQYF
NA	TRBV9	TRBD1	TRBJ2-7	CASSGGGFSYEQYF
NA	TRBV6-5	TRBD1	TRBJ1-1	CASTQDRDTEAFF
NA	TRBV7-6	TRBD2	TRBJ2-7	CASLPAPGGLYYEQYF
NA	TRBV6-5	NA	TRBJ1-1	CASSYQGLTTEAFF
NA	TRBV4-1	NA	TRBJ2-7	CASSQAGLPREQYF
few	TRBV19	TRBD1	TRBJ2-2	CASSDRGLDTGELFF
few	TRBV10-3	TRBD2	TRBJ2-7	CAISRTSPENEQYF
NA	TRBV6-5	NA	TRBJ1-2	CASSGSTNYGYTF
NA	TRBV5-6	NA	TRBJ1-6	CASSLIRGNSPLHF
NA	TRBV19	TRBD2	TRBJ2-2	CASSWLAGVIGTGELFF
NA	TRBV9	TRBD2	TRBJ2-1	CASSGSGRAAYEQFF
NA	TRBV9	NA	TRBJ1-4	CASSAQGLDEKLFF
NA	TRBV7-9	TRBD1	TRBJ2-7	CASSWVVTGLGYEQYF
NA	TRBV7-9	TRBD2	TRBJ2-1	CASNFLTSFYNEQFF
NA	TRBV10-1	TRBD2	TRBJ2-1	CASSFNPALAGGPRGYNEQFF
NA	TRBV6-1	TRBD1	TRBJ1-3	CASSPGQGSGNTIYF
NA	TRBV9	NA	TRBJ2-7	CASSPSLAAYEQYF
NA	TRBV6-1	NA	TRBJ1-5	CASCPGPSNQPQHF
NA	TRBV28	NA	TRBJ1-5	CASSLTPVGGRQPQHF
NA	TRBV4-1	TRBD2	TRBJ2-7	CASSRTSGGIYEQYF
NA	TRBV5-4	TRBD1	TRBJ1-5	CASSSGTGANQPQHF
NA	TRBV9	TRBD1	TRBJ2-1	CASSGGTGLDEQFF
NA	TRBV11-2	NA	TRBJ1-1	CASSLAGEGTEAFF
NA	TRBV2	TRBD2	TRBJ2-1	CASSEVRLAGAYNEQFF